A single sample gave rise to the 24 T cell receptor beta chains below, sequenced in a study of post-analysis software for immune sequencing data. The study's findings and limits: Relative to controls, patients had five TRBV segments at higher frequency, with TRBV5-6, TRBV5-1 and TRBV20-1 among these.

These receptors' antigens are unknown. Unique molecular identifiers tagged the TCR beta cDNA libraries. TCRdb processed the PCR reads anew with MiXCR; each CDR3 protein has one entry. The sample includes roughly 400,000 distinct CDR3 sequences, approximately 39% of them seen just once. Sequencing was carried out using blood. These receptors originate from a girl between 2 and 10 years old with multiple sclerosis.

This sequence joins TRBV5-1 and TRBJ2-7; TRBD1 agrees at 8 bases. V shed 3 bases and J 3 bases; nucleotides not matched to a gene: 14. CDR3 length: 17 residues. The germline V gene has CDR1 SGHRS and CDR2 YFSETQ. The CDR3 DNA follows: TGCGCCAGCAGCTCCGGACAGGGCCCGCCTTTTTTCTACGAGCAGTACTTC. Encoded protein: CASSSGQGPPFFYEQYF.

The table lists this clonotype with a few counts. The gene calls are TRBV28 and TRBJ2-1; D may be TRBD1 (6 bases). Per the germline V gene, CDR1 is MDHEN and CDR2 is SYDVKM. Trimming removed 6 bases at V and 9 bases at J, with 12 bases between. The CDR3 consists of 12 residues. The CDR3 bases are TGTGCCAGCAGACCGCAGGGGACTGAGCAGTTCTTC. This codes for CASRPQGTEQFF.

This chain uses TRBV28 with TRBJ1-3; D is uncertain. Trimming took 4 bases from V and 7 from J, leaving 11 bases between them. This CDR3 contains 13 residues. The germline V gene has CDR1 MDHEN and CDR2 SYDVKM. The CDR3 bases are TGTGCCAGCAGTTCGGGGAAGTCGAACACCATATATTTT. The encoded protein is CASSSGKSNTIYF.

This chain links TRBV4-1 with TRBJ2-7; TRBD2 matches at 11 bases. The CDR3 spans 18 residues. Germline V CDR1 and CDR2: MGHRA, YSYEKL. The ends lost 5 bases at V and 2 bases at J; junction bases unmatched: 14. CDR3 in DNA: TGCGCCAGCAGCTTCGGGACTAGCGGTCCGGGGCGGGCCTACGAGCAGTACTTC. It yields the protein CASSFGTSGPGRAYEQYF.

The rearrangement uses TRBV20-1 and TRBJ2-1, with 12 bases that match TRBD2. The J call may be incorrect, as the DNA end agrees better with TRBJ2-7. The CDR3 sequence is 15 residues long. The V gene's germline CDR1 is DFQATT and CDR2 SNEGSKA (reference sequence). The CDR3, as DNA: TGCAGTGCTAGAGGACTAGCGGGGGACCCCTACGAGCAGTACTTC. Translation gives CSARGLAGDPYEQYF.

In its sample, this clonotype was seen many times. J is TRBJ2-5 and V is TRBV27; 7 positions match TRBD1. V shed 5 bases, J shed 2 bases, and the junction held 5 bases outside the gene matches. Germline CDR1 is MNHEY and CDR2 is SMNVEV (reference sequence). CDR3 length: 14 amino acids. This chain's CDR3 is CASSPWGQQETQYF. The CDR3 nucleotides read TGTGCCAGCAGTCCTTGGGGACAGCAAGAGACCCAGTACTTC.

The CDR3 loop is CASSLVLAGDEQYF. In nucleotides, the CDR3 is TGCGCCAGCAGCTTGGTGCTAGCGGGAGATGAGCAGTACTTC. This rearrangement joins TRBV5-1 to TRBJ2-7, with 10 bases matching TRBD2. The germline CDR1 and CDR2 sequences are SGHRS and YFSETQ. CDR3 length equals 14 residues. V lost 0 bases to trimming and J lost 7 bases; unmatched junction nucleotides: 4.

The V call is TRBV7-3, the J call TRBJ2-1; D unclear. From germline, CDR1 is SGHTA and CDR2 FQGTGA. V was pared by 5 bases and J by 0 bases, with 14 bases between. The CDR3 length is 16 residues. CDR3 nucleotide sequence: TGTGCCAGCAGCCCATACGGCACTGGCTCCTACAATGAGCAGTTCTTC. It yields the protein CASSPYGTGSYNEQFF.

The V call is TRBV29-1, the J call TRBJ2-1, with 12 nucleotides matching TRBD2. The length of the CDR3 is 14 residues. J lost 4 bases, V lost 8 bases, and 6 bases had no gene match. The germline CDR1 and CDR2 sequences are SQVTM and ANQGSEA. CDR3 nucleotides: TGCAGCCCAAGACTAGCGGGAGAGTACAATGAGCAGTTCTTC. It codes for CSPRLAGEYNEQFF.

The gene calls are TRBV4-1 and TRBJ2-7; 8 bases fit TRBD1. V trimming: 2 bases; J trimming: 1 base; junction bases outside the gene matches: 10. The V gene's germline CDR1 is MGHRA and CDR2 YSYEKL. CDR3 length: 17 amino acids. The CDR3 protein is CASSQLWPGQVSYEQYF. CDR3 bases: TGCGCCAGCAGCCAACTGTGGCCGGGACAGGTATCCTACGAGCAGTACTTC.

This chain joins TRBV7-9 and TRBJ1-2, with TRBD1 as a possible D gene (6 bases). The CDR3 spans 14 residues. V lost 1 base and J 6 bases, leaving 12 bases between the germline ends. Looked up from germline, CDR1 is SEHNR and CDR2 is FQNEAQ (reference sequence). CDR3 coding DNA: TGTGCCAGCAGCTTAGTCGCAGGGGCTAATGGCTACACCTTC. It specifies CASSLVAGANGYTF.

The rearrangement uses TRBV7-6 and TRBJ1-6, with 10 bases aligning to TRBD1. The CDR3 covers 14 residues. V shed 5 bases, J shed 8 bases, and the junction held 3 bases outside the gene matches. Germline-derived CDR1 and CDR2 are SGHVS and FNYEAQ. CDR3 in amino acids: CASSLGTGDSPLHF. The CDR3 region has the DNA TGTGCCAGCAGCCTAGGGACAGGGGATTCACCCCTCCACTTT.

CDR3 coding DNA: TGCAGCGTTGAGGCGGTTGAAGCTTTCTTT. Its translation: CSVEAVEAFF. J is TRBJ1-1 and V is TRBV29-1, with D unresolved. CDR3 length: 10 amino acids. Germline assignment: CDR1 SQVTM and CDR2 ANQGSEA. V was trimmed by 3 bases and J by 7 bases, leaving 6 bases between them.

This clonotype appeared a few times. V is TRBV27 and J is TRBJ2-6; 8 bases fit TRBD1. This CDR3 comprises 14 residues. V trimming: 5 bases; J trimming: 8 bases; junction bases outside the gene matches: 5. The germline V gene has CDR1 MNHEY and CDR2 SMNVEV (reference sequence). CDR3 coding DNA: TGTGCCAGCAGTCTCGGACAGGGTACCAACGTCCTGACTTTC. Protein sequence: CASSLGQGTNVLTF.

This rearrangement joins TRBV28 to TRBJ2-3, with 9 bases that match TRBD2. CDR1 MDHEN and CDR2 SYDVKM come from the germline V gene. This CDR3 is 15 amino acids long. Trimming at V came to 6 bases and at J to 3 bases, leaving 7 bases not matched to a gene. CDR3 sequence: CASRPGGRGTDTQYF. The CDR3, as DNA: TGTGCCAGCAGACCTGGCGGGAGGGGAACAGATACGCAGTATTTT.

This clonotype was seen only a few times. CDR3 loop: CASSFEEYQETQYF. For the CDR3, the DNA is TGTGCCAGCAGCTTCGAGGAATACCAAGAGACCCAGTACTTC. This rearrangement joins TRBV11-2 to TRBJ2-5, with D uncertain. Germline assignment: CDR1 SGHAT and CDR2 FQNNGV. V lost 3 bases to trimming and J lost 0 bases, with 8 bases between them. The CDR3 has 14 residues.

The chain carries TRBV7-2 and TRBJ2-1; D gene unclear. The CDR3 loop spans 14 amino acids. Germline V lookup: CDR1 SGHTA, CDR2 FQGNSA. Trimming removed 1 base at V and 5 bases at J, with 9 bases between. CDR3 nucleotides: TGTGCCAGCAGCTTAGTACAGACCAACAATGAGCAGTTCTTC. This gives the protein CASSLVQTNNEQFF.

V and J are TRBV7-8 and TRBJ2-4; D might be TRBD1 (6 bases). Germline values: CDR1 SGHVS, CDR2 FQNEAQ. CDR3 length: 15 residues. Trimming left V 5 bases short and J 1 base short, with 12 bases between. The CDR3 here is CASSPDRFAKNIQYF. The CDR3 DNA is TGTGCCAGCAGCCCTGACAGGTTTGCCAAAAACATTCAGTACTTC.

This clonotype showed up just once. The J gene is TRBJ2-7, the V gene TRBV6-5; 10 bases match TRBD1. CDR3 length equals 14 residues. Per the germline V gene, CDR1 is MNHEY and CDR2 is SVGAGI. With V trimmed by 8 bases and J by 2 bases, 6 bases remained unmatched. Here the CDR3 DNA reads TGTGCCAGCTCCGGACAGGGGGGAGCCTACGAGCAGTACTTC. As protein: CASSGQGGAYEQYF.

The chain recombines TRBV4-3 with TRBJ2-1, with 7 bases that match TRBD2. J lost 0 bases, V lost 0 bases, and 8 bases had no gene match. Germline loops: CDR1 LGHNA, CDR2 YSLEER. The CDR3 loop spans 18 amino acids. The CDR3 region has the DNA TGCGCCAGCAGCCAAGATCTACTAGCGTCGAGCTCCTACAATGAGCAGTTCTTC. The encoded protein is CASSQDLLASSSYNEQFF.

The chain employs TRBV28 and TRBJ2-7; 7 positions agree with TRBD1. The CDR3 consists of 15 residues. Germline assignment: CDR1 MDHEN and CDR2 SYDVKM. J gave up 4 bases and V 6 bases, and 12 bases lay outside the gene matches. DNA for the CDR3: TGTGCCAGCAGACCGACAGGGAAAAGGTTTTACGAGCAGTACTTC. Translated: CASRPTGKRFYEQYF.

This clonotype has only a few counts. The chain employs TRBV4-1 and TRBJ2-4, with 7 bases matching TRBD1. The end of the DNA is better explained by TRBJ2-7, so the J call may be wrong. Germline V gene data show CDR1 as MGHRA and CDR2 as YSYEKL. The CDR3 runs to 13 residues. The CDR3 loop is CASTRTQGNEQYF. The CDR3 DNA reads TGCGCCAGCACCCGAACACAGGGGAACGAGCAGTACTTC.

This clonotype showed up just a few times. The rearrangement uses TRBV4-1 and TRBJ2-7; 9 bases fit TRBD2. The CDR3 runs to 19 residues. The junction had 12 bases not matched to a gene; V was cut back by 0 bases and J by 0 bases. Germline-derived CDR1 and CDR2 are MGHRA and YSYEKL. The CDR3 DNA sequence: TGCGCCAGCAGCCAAGAATCGCTTCTAGCGGGACGAGTCTCCTACGAGCAGTACTTC. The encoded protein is CASSQESLLAGRVSYEQYF.

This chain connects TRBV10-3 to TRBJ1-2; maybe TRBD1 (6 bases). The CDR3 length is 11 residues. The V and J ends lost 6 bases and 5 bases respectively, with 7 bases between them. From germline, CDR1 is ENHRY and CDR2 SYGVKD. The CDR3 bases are TGTGCCATCAGGGACAGATATGGCTACACCTTC. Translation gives CAIRDRYGYTF.